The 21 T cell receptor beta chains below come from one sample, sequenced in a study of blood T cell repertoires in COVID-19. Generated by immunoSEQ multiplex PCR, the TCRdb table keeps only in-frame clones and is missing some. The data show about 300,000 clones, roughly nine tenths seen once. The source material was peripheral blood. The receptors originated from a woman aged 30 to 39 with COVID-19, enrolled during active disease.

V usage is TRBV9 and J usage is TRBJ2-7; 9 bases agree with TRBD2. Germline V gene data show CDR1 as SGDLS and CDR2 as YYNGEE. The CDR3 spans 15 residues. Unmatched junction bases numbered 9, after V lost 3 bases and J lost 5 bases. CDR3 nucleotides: TGTGCCAGCAGCGAAGGACTAGCGAAGAAGGACGAGCAGTACTTC. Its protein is CASSEGLAKKDEQYF.

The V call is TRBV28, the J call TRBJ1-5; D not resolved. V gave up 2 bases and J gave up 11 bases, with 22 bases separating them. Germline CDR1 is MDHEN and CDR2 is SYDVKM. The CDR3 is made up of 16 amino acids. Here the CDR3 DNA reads TGTGCCAGCAGTTTACCCGGATTTGAGGGATTCGTAACCCAGCATTTT. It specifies CASSLPGFEGFVTQHF.

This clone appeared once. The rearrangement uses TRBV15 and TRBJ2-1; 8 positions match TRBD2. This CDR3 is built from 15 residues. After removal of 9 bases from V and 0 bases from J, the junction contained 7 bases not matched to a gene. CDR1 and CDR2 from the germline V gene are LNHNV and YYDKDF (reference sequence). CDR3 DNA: TGTGCCACAAGGGGACTAGACAGCTCCTACAATGAGCAGTTCTTC. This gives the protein CATRGLDSSYNEQFF.

The CDR3 DNA follows: TGTGCCAGCAGCTTAGATAGCCTAGCGGGAGGGCTCTATGAGCAGTTCTTC. It is translated as CASSLDSLAGGLYEQFF. The chain couples TRBV11-3 to TRBJ2-1, with 12 bases aligning to TRBD2. Germline CDR1 and CDR2: SGHNT and YENEEA. V was clipped by 0 bases and J by 8 bases; unmatched bases: 8. The CDR3 spans 17 residues.

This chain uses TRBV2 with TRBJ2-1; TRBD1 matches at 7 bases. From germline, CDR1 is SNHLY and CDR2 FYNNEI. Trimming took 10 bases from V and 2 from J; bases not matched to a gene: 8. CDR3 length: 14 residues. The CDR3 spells CATKTGSTYNEQFF. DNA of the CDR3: TGTGCCACCAAGACAGGGTCGACCTACAATGAGCAGTTCTTC.

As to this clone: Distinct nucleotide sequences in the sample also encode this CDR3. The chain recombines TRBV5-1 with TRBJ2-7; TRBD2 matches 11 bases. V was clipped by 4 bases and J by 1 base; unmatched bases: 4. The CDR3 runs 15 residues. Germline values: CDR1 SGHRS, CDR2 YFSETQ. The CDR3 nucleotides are TGCGCCAGCAGCCTCGGGACTAGCGGTTCCTACGAGCAGTACTTC. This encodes CASSLGTSGSYEQYF. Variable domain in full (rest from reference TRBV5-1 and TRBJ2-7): KAGVTQTPRYLIKTRGQQVTLSCSPISGHRSVSWYQQTPGQGLQFLFEYFSETQRNKGNFPGRFSGRQFSNSRSEMNVSTLELGDSALYLCASSLGTSGSYEQYFGPGTRLTVT.

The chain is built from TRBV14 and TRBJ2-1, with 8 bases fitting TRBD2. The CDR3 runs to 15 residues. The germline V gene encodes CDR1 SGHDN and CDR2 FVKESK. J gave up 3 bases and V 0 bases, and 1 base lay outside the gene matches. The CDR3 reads CASSQDSGVYNEQFF. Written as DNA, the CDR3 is TGTGCCAGCAGCCAAGATAGCGGGGTCTACAATGAGCAGTTCTTC. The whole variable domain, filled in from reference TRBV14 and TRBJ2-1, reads EAGVTQFPSHSVIEKGQTVTLRCDPISGHDNLYWYRRVMGKEIKFLLHFVKESKQDESGMPNNRFLAERTGGTYSTLKVQPAELEDSGVYFCASSQDSGVYNEQFFGPGTRLTVL.

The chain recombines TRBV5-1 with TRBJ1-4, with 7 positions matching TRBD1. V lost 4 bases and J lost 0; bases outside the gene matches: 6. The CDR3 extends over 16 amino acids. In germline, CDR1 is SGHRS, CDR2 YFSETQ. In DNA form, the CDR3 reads TGCGCCAGCAGCCCGGGACAGATCGCAACTAATGAAAAACTGTTTTTT. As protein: CASSPGQIATNEKLFF.

DNA for the CDR3: TGTGCCAGTAGTCCAGGACAGGGAATTTTCTACGAGCAGTACTTC. Translating gives CASSPGQGIFYEQYF. The chain employs TRBV19 and TRBJ2-7, with 8 bases identical to TRBD1. The V gene end was trimmed by 5 bases and the J gene end by 3 bases; junction bases not matched to a gene: 9. Germline lookup yields CDR1 LNHDA and CDR2 SQIVND (reference sequence). This CDR3 has 15 amino acids.

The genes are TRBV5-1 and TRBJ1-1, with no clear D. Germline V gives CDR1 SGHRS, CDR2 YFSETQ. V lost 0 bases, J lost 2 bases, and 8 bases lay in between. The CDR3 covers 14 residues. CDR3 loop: CASSLDGRNTEAFF. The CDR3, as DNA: TGCGCCAGCAGCTTGGATGGGAGAAACACTGAAGCTTTCTTT.

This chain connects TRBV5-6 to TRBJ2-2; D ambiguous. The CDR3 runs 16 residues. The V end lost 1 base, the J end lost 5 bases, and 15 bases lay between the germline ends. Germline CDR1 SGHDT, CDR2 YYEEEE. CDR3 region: CASSLSGQLKTGELFF. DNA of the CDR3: TGTGCCAGCAGCTTGTCGGGTCAGCTCAAAACCGGGGAGCTGTTTTTT.

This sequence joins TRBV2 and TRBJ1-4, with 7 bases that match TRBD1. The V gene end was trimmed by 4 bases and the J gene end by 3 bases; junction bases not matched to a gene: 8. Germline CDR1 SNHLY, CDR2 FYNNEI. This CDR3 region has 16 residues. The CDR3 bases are TGTGCCAGCAGTGTACACAGGGGTCCGTCTAATGAAAAACTGTTTTTT. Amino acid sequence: CASSVHRGPSNEKLFF.

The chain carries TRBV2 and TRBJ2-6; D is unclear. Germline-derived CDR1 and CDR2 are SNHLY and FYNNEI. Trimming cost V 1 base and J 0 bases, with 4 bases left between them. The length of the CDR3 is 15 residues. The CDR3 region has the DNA TGTGCCAGCAGTGAAGGTATCTCTGGGGCCAACGTCCTGACTTTC. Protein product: CASSEGISGANVLTF. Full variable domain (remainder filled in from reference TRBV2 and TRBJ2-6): EPEVTQTPSHQVTQMGQEVILRCVPISNHLYFYWYRQILGQKVEFLVSFYNNEISEKSEIFDDQFSVERPDGSNFTLKIRSTKLEDSAMYFCASSEGISGANVLTFGAGSRLTVL.

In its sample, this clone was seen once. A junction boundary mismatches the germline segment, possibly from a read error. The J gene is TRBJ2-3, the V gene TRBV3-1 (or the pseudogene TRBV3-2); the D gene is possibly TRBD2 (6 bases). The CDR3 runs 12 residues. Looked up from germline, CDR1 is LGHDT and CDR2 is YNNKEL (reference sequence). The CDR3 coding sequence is TGTGCCAGCAGCCAAATTAGCGGTCTGCTGGATTTT. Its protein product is CASSQISGLLDF.

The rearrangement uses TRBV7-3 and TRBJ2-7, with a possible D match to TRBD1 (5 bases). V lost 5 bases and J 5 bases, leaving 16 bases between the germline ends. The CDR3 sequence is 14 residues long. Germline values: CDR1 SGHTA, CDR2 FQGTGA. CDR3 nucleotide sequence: TGTGCCAGCAGCCCTAGTCCGGACATTGACGAGCAGTACTTC. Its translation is CASSPSPDIDEQYF.

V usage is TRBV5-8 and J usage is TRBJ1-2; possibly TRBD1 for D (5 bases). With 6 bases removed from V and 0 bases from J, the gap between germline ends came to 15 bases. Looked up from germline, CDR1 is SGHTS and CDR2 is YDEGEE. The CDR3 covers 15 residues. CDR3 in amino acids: CASKPGAASNYGYTF. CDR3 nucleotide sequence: TGTGCCAGCAAGCCTGGGGCAGCATCTAACTATGGCTACACCTTC.

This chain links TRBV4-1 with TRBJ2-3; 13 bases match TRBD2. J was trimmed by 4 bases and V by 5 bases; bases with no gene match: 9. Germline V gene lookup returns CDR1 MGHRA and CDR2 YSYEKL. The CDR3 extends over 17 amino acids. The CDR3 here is CASSFQLAGGPADTQYF. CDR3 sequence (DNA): TGCGCCAGCAGCTTTCAACTAGCGGGAGGGCCGGCAGATACGCAGTATTTT.

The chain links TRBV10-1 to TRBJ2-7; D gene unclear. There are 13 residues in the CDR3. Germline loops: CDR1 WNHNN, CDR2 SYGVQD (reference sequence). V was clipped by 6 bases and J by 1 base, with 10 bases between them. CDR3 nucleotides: TGCGCCAGCAGCTTTGACGGGTCCTACGAGCAGTACTTC. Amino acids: CASSFDGSYEQYF.

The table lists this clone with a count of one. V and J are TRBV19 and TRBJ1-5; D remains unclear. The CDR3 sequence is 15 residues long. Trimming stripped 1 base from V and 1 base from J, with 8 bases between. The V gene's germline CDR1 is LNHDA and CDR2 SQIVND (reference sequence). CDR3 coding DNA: TGTGCCAGTAGTATAGTGCCGGGGAGCAATCAGCCCCAGCATTTT. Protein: CASSIVPGSNQPQHF.

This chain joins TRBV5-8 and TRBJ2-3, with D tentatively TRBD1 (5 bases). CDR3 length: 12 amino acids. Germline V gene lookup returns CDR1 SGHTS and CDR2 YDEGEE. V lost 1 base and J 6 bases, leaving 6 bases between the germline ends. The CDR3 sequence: CASSLWGDTQYF. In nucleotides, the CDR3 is TGTGCCAGCAGCTTGTGGGGCGATACGCAGTATTTT.

CDR3 DNA sequence: TGCGCCAGCAGCCCGAGGGGCGGGATTACTAGCAGGTACGAGCAGTACTTC. Encoded protein: CASSPRGGITSRYEQYF. The rearrangement links TRBV5-1 to TRBJ2-7; TRBD2 might be the D (6 bases). Germline V CDR1 and CDR2: SGHRS, YFSETQ. The germline V and J ends were trimmed by 4 bases and 4 bases, with 24 bases remaining between them. The CDR3 is 17 residues long.